This T cell receptor (beta chain) appears in the sequencing data of a study of control samples from healthy donors and cancer patients. The germline gives CDR1 LGHNA, CDR2 YNFKEQ. The CDR3 extends over 15 amino acids. Trimming cost V 1 base and J 0 bases, with 7 bases left between them. The data were produced by immunoSEQ multiplex PCR, yet TCRdb's version contains in-frame clones alone and is incomplete. The data hold about 45,000 clones, with around 75% observed a single time. This TCR was sampled from a male donor with melanoma. Sequencing was performed on formalin-fixed, paraffin-embedded tissue. The chain combines TRBV4-2 with TRBJ2-1; D remains unclear. The DNA for the CDR3 is TGTGCCAGCAGCCAAGCTCTGAGCTCCTACAATGAGCAGTTCTTC. Translated, it gives CASSQALSSYNEQFF.